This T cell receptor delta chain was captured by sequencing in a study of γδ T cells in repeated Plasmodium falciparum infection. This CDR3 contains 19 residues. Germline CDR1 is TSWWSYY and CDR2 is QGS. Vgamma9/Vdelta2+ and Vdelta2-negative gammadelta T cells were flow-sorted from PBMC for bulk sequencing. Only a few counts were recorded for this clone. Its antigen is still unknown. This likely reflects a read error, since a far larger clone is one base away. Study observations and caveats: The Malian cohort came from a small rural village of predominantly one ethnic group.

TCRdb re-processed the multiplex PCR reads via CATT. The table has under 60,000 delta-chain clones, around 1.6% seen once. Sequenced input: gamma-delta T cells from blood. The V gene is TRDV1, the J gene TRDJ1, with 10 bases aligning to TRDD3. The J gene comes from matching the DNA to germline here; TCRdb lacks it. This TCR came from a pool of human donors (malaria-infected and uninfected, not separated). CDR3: CALGTPIPIALGDTDKLIF. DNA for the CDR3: TGTGCCCTTGGGACCCCGATCCCCATTGCACTGGGGGATACCGATAAACTCATCTTT.